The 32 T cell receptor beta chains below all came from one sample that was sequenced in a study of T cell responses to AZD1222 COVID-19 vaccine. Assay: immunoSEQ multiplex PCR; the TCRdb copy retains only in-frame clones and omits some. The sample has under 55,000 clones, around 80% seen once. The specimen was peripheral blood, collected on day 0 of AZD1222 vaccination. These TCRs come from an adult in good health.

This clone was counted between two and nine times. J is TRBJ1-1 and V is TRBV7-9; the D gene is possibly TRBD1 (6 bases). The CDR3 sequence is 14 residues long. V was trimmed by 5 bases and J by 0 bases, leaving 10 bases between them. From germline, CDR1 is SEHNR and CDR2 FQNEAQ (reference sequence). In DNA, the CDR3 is TGTGCCAGCAGCCAAACAGGGATGAACACTGAAGCTTTCTTT. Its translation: CASSQTGMNTEAFF. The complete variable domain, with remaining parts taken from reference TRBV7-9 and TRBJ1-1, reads DTGVSQNPRHKITKRGQNVTFRCDPISEHNRLYWYRQTLGQGPEFLTYFQNEAQLEKSRLLSDRFSAERPKGSFSTLEIQRTEQGDSAMYLCASSQTGMNTEAFFGQGTRLTVV.

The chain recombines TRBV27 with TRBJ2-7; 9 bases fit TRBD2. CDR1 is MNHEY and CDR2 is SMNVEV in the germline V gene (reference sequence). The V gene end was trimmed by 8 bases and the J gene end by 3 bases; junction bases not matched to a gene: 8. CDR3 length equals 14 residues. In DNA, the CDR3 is TGTGCCAGCCGGCGCGGGGGGGGCCTCTACGAGCAGTACTTC. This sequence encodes CASRRGGGLYEQYF.

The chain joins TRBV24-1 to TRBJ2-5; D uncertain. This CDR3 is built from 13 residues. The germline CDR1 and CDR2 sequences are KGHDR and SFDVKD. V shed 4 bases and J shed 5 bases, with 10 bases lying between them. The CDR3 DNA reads TGTGCCACCAGTGACAATTTTGGGGAGACCCAGTACTTC. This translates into CATSDNFGETQYF.

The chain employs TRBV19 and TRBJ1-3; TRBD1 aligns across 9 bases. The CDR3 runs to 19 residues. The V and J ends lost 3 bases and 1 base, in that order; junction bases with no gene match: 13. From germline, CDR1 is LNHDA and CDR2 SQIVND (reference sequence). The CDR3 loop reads CASSIIPGQGTWSGNTIYF. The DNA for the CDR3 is TGTGCCAGTAGTATCATCCCGGGACAGGGCACCTGGTCTGGAAACACCATATATTTT.

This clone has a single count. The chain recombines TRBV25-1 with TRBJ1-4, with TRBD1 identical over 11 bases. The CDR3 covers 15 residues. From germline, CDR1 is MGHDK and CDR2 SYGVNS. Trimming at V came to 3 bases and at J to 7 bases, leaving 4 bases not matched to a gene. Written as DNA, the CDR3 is TGTGCCAGCAGTGATTGGACAGGGGGCCTTGAAAAACTGTTTTTT. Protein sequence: CASSDWTGGLEKLFF.

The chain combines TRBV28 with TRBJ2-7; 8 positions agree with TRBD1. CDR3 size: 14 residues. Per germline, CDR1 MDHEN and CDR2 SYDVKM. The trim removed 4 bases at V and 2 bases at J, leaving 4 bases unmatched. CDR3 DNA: TGTGCCAGCAGTTATCAGGGGGCAACCTACGAGCAGTACTTC. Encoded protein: CASSYQGATYEQYF.

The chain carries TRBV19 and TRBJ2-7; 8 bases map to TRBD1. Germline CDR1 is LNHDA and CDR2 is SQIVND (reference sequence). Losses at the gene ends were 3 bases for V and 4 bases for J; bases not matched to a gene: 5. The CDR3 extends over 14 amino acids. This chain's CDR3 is CASSIPGGGYEQYF. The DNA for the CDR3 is TGTGCCAGTAGTATCCCAGGGGGCGGGTACGAGCAGTACTTC. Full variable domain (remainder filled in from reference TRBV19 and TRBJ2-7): DGGITQSPKYLFRKEGQNVTLSCEQNLNHDAMYWYRQDPGQGLRLIYYSQIVNDFQKGDIAEGYSVSREKKESFPLTVTSAQKNPTAFYLCASSIPGGGYEQYFGPGTRLTVT.

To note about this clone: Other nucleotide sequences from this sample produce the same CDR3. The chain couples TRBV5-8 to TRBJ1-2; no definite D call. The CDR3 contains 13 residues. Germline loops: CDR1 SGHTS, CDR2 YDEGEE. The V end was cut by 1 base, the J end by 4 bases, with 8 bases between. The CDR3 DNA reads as TGTGCCAGCAGCTTGTCTGGGGTCTATGGCTACACCTTC. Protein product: CASSLSGVYGYTF.

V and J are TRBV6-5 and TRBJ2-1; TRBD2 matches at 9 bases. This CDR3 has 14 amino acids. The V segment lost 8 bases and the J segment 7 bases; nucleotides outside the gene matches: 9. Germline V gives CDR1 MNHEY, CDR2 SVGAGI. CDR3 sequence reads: CASGVAGDRNEQFF. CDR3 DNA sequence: TGTGCCAGCGGAGTAGCGGGAGATCGGAATGAGCAGTTCTTC.

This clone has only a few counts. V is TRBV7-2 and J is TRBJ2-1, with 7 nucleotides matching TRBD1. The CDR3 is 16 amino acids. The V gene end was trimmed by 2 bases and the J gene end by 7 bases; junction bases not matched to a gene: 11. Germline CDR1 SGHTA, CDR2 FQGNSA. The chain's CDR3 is CASSLNKQGLLNEQFF. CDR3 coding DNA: TGTGCCAGCAGCTTAAATAAACAGGGGTTGTTAAATGAGCAGTTCTTC.

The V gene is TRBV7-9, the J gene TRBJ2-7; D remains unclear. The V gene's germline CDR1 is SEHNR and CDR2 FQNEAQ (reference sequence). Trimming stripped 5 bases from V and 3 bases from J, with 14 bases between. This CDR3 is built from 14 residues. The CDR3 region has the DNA TGTGCCAGCAGCACCCTGGTCCCCCTCTACGAGCAGTACTTC. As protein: CASSTLVPLYEQYF.

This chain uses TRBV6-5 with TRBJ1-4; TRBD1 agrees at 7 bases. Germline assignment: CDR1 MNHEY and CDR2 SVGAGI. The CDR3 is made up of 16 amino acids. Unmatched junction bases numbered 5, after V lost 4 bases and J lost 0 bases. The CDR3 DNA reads TGTGCCAGCAGTTCGACAGGGTCCGCAACTAATGAAAAACTGTTTTTT. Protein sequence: CASSSTGSATNEKLFF.

As DNA, the CDR3 is TGTGCCAGCAGCGACGAAACCGGGGAGCTGTTTTTT. The encoded protein is CASSDETGELFF. The chain links TRBV5-6 to TRBJ2-2, with unresolved D. Germline V gene lookup returns CDR1 SGHDT and CDR2 YYEEEE. This CDR3 has 12 residues. V was pared by 4 bases and J by 5 bases, with 6 bases between.

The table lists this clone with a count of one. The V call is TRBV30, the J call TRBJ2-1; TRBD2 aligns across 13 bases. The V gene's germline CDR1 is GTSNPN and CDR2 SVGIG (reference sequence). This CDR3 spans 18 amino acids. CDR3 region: CARTTSGRSRSSYNEQFF. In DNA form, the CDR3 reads TGTGCGCGGACGACTAGCGGGAGGTCCCGGAGCTCCTACAATGAGCAGTTCTTC. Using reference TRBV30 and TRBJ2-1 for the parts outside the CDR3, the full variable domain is SQTIHQWPATLVQPVGSPLSLECTVEGTSNPNLYWYRQAAGRGLQLLFYSVGIGQISSEVPQNLSASRPQDRQFILSSKKLLLSDSGFYLCARTTSGRSRSSYNEQFFGPGTRLTVL.

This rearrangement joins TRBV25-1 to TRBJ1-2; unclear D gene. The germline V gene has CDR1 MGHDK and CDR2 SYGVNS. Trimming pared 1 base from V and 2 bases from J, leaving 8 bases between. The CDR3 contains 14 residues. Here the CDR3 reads CASSESGQNYGYTF. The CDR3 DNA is TGTGCCAGCAGTGAATCTGGCCAGAACTATGGCTACACCTTC.

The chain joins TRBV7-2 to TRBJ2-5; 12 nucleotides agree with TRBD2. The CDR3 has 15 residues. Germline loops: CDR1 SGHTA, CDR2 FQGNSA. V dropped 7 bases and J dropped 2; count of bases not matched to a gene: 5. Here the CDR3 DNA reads TGTGCCAGCACCCGACTAGCGGGGGCGCAAGAGACCCAGTACTTC. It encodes CASTRLAGAQETQYF. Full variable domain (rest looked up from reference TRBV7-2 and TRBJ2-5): GAGVSQSPSNKVTEKGKDVELRCDPISGHTALYWYRQSLGQGLEFLIYFQGNSAPDKSGLPSDRFSAERTGGSVSTLTIQRTQQEDSAVYLCASTRLAGAQETQYFGPGTRLLVL.

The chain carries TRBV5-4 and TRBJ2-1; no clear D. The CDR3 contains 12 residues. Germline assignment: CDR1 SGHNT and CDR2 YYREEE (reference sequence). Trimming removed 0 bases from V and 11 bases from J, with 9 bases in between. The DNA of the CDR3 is TGTGCCAGCAGCTTGGGGGGTGGCCAGCAGTTCTTC. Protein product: CASSLGGGQQFF.

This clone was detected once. The CDR3, as DNA: TGTGCCTGGAGCGAGGGGACTAGCGGAGTTTTCTTC. Amino acids: CAWSEGTSGVFF. The chain links TRBV30 to TRBJ2-1; 11 bases map to TRBD2. V lost 3 bases to trimming and J lost 16 bases; unmatched junction nucleotides: 8. There are 12 residues in the CDR3. CDR1 and CDR2 (germline): GTSNPN, SVGIG (reference sequence).

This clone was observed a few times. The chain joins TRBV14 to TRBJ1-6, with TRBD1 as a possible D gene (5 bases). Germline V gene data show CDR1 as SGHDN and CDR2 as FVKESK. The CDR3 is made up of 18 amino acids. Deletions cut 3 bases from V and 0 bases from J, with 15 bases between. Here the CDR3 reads CASSHRLGLSSYNSPLHF. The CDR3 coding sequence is TGTGCCAGCAGCCATCGATTGGGACTGAGCTCCTATAATTCACCCCTCCACTTT.

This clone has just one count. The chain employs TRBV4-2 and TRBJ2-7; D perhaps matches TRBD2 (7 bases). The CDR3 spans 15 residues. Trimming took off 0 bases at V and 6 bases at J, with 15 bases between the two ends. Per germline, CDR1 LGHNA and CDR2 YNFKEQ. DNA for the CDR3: TGTGCCAGCAGCCAAGATAGGGGGGGCATAGGCGAGCAGTACTTC. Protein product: CASSQDRGGIGEQYF.

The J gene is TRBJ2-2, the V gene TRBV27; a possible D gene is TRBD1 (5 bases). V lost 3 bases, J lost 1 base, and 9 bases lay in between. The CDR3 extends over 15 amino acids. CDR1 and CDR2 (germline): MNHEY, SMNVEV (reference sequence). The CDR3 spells CASSFDRGNTGELFF. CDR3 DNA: TGTGCCAGCAGTTTCGATAGGGGGAACACCGGGGAGCTGTTTTTT.

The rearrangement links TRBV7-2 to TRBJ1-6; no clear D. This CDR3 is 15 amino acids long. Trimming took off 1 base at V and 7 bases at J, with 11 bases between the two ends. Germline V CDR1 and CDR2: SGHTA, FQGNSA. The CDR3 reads CASSLVGQYNSPLHF. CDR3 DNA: TGTGCCAGCAGCTTAGTAGGGCAGTACAATTCACCCCTCCACTTT.

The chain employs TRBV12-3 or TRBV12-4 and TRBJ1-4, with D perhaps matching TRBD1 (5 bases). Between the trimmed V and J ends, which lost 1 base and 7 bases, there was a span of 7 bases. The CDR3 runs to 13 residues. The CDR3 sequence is CASSLGQLEKLFF. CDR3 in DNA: TGTGCCAGCAGTTTAGGACAGCTTGAAAAACTGTTTTTT.

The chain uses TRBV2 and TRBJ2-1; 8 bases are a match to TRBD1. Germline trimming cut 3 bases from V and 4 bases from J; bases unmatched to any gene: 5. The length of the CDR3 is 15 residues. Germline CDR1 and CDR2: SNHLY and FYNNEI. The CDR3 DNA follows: TGTGCCAGCAGTGACCCCCGGACAGGGTACAATGAGCAGTTCTTC. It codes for CASSDPRTGYNEQFF.

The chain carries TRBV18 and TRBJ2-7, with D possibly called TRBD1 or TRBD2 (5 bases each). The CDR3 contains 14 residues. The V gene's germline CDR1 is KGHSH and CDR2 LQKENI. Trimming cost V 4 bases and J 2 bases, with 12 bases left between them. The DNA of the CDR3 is TGTGCCAGCTCACGACCGGGACCTGCCTACGAGCAGTACTTC. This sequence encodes CASSRPGPAYEQYF.

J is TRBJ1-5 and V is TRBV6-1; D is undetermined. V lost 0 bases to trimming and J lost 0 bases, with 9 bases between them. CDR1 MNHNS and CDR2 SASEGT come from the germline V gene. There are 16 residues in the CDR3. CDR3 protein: CASSEAGKYSNQPQHF. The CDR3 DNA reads TGTGCCAGCAGTGAAGCCGGAAAATATAGCAATCAGCCCCAGCATTTT.

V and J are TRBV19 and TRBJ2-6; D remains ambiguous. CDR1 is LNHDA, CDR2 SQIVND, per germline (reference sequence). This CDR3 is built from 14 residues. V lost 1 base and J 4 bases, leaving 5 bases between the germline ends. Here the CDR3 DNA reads TGTGCCAGTAGTATAGGTCCAGGGGCCAACGTCCTGACTTTC. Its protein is CASSIGPGANVLTF.

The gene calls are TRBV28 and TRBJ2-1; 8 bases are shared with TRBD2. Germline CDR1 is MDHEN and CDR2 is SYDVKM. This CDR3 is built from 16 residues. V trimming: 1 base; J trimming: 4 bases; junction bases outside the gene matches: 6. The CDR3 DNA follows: TGTGCCAGCAGTTTATCTTTAGCGGGGACGTACAATGAGCAGTTCTTC. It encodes CASSLSLAGTYNEQFF.

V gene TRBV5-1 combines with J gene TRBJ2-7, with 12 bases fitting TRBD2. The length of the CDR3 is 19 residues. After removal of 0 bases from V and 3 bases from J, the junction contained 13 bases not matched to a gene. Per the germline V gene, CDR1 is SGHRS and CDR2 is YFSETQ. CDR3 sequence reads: CASSLVGGLAGGPSYEQYF. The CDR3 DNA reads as TGCGCCAGCAGCTTGGTAGGTGGGCTAGCGGGAGGGCCCAGCTACGAGCAGTACTTC.

The CDR3 region is CASSPFSREAEAFF. CDR3 DNA: TGTGCCAGCTCACCGTTCAGCAGGGAGGCTGAAGCTTTCTTT. This chain connects TRBV18 to TRBJ1-1; TRBD1 might be the D (5 bases). The germline V gene encodes CDR1 KGHSH and CDR2 LQKENI. The CDR3 sequence is 14 residues long. Trimming cost V 3 bases and J 6 bases, with 14 bases left between them. The full variable domain, in which reference TRBV18 and TRBJ1-1 provide the parts outside the CDR3, is NAGVMQNPRHLVRRRGQEARLRCSPMKGHSHVYWYRQLPEEGLKFMVYLQKENIIDESGMPKERFSAEFPKEGPSILRIQQVVRGDSAAYFCASSPFSREAEAFFGQGTRLTVV.

This CDR3 is CASSQDEGGLWNEQFF. CDR3 nucleotides: TGCGCCAGCAGCCAAGATGAGGGGGGGCTATGGAATGAGCAGTTCTTC. The rearrangement links TRBV4-3 to TRBJ2-1, with a weak D call TRBD2 (7 bases). Germline CDR1 reads LGHNA; CDR2 reads YSLEER. V gave up 0 bases and J gave up 7 bases, with 16 bases separating them. CDR3 size: 16 residues.

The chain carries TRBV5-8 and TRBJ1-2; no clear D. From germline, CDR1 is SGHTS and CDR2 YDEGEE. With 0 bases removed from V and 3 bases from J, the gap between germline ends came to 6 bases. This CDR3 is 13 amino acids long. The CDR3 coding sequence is TGTGCCAGCAGCTTGGCGGACCACTATGGCTACACCTTC. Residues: CASSLADHYGYTF. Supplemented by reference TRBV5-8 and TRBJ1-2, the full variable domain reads EAGVTQSPTHLIKTRGQQATLRCSPISGHTSVYWYQQALGLGLQFLLWYDEGEERNRGNFPPRFSGRQFPNYSSELNVNALELEDSALYLCASSLADHYGYTFGSGTRLTVV.